A single sample is the source of the 8 T cell receptor beta chains below, sequenced in a study of blood T cells in healthy people across ages. For the second PCR, which ran for about 7 to 11 cycles, a sample-barcoded 5' primer and a J-beta primer mix were used. In TCRdb, the 5' RACE reads were re-called with MiXCR into one record per CDR3 protein. The sample lists roughly 1.6 million distinct CDR3 sequences, 30% to 40% occurring once. Sequencing input: blood. The source is a young woman in good health.

Comments on this clonotype: One junction end does not reproduce the germline sequence, and a read error may be involved. The rearrangement uses TRBV9 and TRBJ2-3; TRBD1 agrees at 11 bases. Germline-derived CDR1 and CDR2 are SGDLS and YYNGEE. This CDR3 region has 15 residues. The CDR3 DNA reads as TGTACCAGCAGCGTAGCGGGGACAGGGGGGGATACGCAGTATTTT. It codes for CTSSVAGTGGDTQYF.

The chain has TRBV27 and TRBJ2-5, with D unclear. V shed 6 bases and J shed 0 bases, with 8 bases lying between them. The germline gives CDR1 MNHEY, CDR2 SMNVEV (reference sequence). The CDR3 covers 13 residues. The CDR3 DNA reads as TGTGCCAGCAGACCCCTTCACCAAGAGACCCAGTACTTC. It codes for CASRPLHQETQYF.

This clonotype came up a few times. This sequence joins TRBV5-1 and TRBJ2-7; TRBD1 matches 7 bases. V was pared by 7 bases and J by 2 bases, with 9 bases of the junction left unmatched. The CDR3 has 14 amino acids. Germline V gives CDR1 SGHRS, CDR2 YFSETQ. The CDR3 spells CASRRDTGAYEQYF. CDR3 nucleotide sequence: TGCGCCAGCCGCCGGGACACAGGGGCCTACGAGCAGTACTTC.

The chain links TRBV10-3 to TRBJ2-7, with TRBD2 matching 12 bases. J was trimmed by 5 bases and V by 7 bases; bases with no gene match: 15. CDR3 size: 17 residues. Germline values: CDR1 ENHRY, CDR2 SYGVKD. CDR3 nucleotide sequence: TGTGCCATCACTGACAGGCTAGCGGGAGGGGGTTACCACGAGCAGTACTTC. Residues: CAITDRLAGGGYHEQYF.

This clonotype was seen many times. The CDR3 reads CASSDPSGAQETQYF. The CDR3 DNA follows: TGCGCCAGCAGCGATCCTAGCGGGGCCCAAGAGACCCAGTACTTC. The rearrangement joins TRBV5-1 to TRBJ2-5; 9 bases are shared with TRBD2. CDR1 is SGHRS, CDR2 YFSETQ, per germline. Trimming cost V 4 bases and J 1 base; bases outside gene matches: 5. This CDR3 is built from 15 residues.

The J gene is TRBJ2-4, the V gene TRBV5-1; TRBD2 aligns across 7 bases. Germline V CDR1 and CDR2: SGHRS, YFSETQ. CDR3 length equals 14 residues. V lost 2 bases to trimming and J lost 13 bases; unmatched junction nucleotides: 12. The CDR3: CASSFSSGASEQYF. For the CDR3, the DNA is TGCGCCAGCAGCTTTTCAAGCGGGGCCTCGGAGCAGTACTTC.

The chain uses TRBV5-1 and TRBJ2-7; 10 nucleotides agree with TRBD1. The germline gives CDR1 SGHRS, CDR2 YFSETQ. The junction had 4 bases not matched to a gene; V was cut back by 2 bases and J by 5 bases. The CDR3 contains 14 residues. The CDR3 DNA is TGCGCCAGCAGCTTTCCGACAGGGGGCCACGAGCAGTACTTC. It specifies CASSFPTGGHEQYF.

The V gene is TRBV28, the J gene TRBJ1-1; weak D call: TRBD1 (6 bases). Germline V gene sequence: CDR1 MDHEN, CDR2 SYDVKM. This CDR3 has 16 residues. Between the trimmed V and J ends, which lost 6 bases and 7 bases, there was a span of 24 bases. Here the CDR3 reads CASSSPGTLSRGEAFF. In DNA, the CDR3 is TGTGCCAGCAGCTCACCCGGGACACTATCCCGGGGTGAAGCTTTCTTT.